These T cell receptor beta chains were read from a single sample in a study of blood T cell repertoires in COVID-19. The data were produced by immunoSEQ multiplex PCR, yet TCRdb's version contains in-frame clones alone and is incomplete. The repertoire has around 300,000 clones, approximately 86% of them found once; the top ten carry about 12%. The sample was peripheral blood. These receptors were collected from an older woman with COVID-19, enrolled during active disease. Both conserved end residues are part of each CDR3.

v_call	cdr3_aa
TRBV7-2	CASSLRNSPLHF
TRBV7-2	CASSLDRAYGYTF
TRBV27	CASSLPRVRGNDEQYF
TRBV29-1	CSVADRGDGTGNTIYF
TRBV7-2	CASSLVGGGHYTDTQYF
TRBV6-5	CASRPGGMGNQPQHF
TRBV4-1	CASSQEGVDYGYTF
TRBV19	CASSRGQTNYGYTF
TRBV7-9	CASSLRASGNNEQFF
TRBV9	CASSSVRDSPLHF
TRBV5-4	CASSLGRGESNYGYTF
TRBV15	CATSQNNYGYTF
TRBV5-5	CASSLDIRPNEKLFF
TRBV25-1	CASSEAGLLGIQYF